These T cell receptor beta chains were read from a single sample in a study of blood T cell repertoires in COVID-19. This table comes from immunoSEQ multiplex PCR, and its TCRdb copy is limited to in-frame clones, with some not included. The sample records a few hundred thousand clones, around 84% being singletons. The specimen sequenced was PBMCs or T cells enriched from blood (not recorded which). These TCRs come from a man aged 25-45 years with acute COVID-19. Each CDR3 is given with its conserved first and last residue. D genes are given only for firm matches. Not every row has a clone size; where given, it reads once, few, many or a size class.

J,V,D,length,size,CDR3,DNA
TRBJ1-4,TRBV19,TRBD1,16,.,CASSGTGTGEGEKLFF,TGTGCCAGTAGTGGGACCGGGACAGGGGAGGGCGAAAAACTGTTTTTT
TRBJ1-1,TRBV28,.,12,.,CASRRGQQGAFF,TGTGCCAGCAGAAGGGGCCAGCAGGGAGCTTTCTTT
TRBJ2-1,TRBV6-1,.,16,.,CASSENPGIIYGSEFF,TGTGCCAGCAGTGAAAATCCAGGGATAATTTACGGGAGCGAGTTCTTC
TRBJ2-2,TRBV5-1,TRBD2,16,.,CASSYRTSGGTGELFF,TGCGCCAGCAGCTACCGGACTAGCGGGGGCACCGGGGAGCTGTTTTTT
TRBJ2-3,TRBV7-3,.,14,.,CASSLGLGADTQYF,TGTGCCAGCAGCTTAGGACTGGGTGCAGATACGCAGTATTTT
TRBJ1-1,TRBV15,TRBD1,16,once,CATSLQPGTGNTEAFF,TGTGCCACCAGCCTCCAACCCGGGACAGGGAACACTGAAGCTTTCTTT
TRBJ2-1,TRBV5-4,TRBD2,19,.,CASSSPAGGRTFSYNEQFF,TGTGCCAGCAGCTCTCCAGCGGGGGGCCGTACCTTTTCCTACAATGAGCAGTTCTTC
TRBJ2-1,TRBV6-4,.,13,.,CASSDFPHNEQFF,TGTGCCAGCAGTGATTTTCCTCACAATGAGCAGTTCTTC
TRBJ2-2,TRBV15,TRBD1,16,.,CATSRPGQTNTGELFF,TGTGCCACCAGCAGGCCGGGACAGACGAACACCGGGGAGCTGTTTTTT
TRBJ1-1,TRBV28,.,13,.,CASHEGHSTEAFF,TGTGCCAGCCATGAAGGACACAGCACTGAAGCTTTCTTT
TRBJ2-1,TRBV7-2,.,14,.,CASSPPTHSGEQFF,TGTGCCAGCAGCCCCCCAACCCATAGCGGTGAGCAGTTCTTC
TRBJ2-1,TRBV14,TRBD2,15,few,CASSQWTSGGNEQFF,TGTGCCAGCAGCCAATGGACTAGCGGGGGTAATGAGCAGTTCTTC
TRBJ2-3,TRBV5-1,TRBD2,17,.,CASSRGAGGPSTDTQYF,TGTGCCAGCAGCAGGGGCGCGGGAGGGCCGAGCACAGATACGCAGTATTTT
TRBJ1-1,TRBV9,TRBD1,14,.,CASSQRDRDTEAFF,TGTGCCAGCAGCCAGCGGGACAGGGACACTGAAGCTTTCTTT
TRBJ1-2,TRBV19,.,12,.,CATGRANYGYTF,TGTGCCACCGGGAGGGCTAACTATGGCTACACCTTC
TRBJ1-3,TRBV20-1,TRBD1,16,.,CSASGGQGRLGNTIYF,TGCAGTGCTAGTGGAGGACAGGGACGACTCGGAAACACCATATATTTT
TRBJ1-2,TRBV6-5,TRBD1,13,.,CASTLDRDYGYTF,TGTGCCAGCACTCTGGACAGGGACTATGGCTACACCTTC
TRBJ2-3,TRBV28,.,14,.,CAIQGTRTIKTQYF,TGTGCCATCCAAGGGACTCGTACTATCAAAACGCAGTATTTT
TRBJ1-5,TRBV7-2,.,15,.,CASSPSKTGYQPQHF,TGTGCCAGCAGCCCCTCCAAGACAGGCTATCAGCCCCAGCATTTT
TRBJ2-4,TRBV15,.,15,.,CATSRDPTQGNIQYF,TGTGCCACCAGCAGAGATCCGACCCAGGGGAACATTCAGTACTTC
TRBJ1-6,TRBV5-6,.,15,.,CASSLGGGAASPLHF,TGTGCCAGCAGCTTGGGTGGAGGGGCGGCATCACCCCTCCACTTT
TRBJ1-1,TRBV5-4,TRBD1,14,.,CASSLGGQMSEAFF,TGTGCCAGCAGCTTGGGGGGACAGATGTCTGAAGCTTTCTTT
TRBJ1-3,TRBV9,TRBD1,15,.,CASSVGDREGNTIYF,TGTGCCAGCAGCGTAGGGGACAGGGAAGGAAACACCATATATTTT
TRBJ2-3,TRBV3-1/TRBV3-2,TRBD2,15,.,CASSRSGGVTDTQYF,TGTGCCAGCAGCCGGAGCGGGGGGGTCACAGATACGCAGTATTTT
TRBJ2-3,TRBV5-5,.,14,.,CASTVGLGGDTQYF,TGTGCCAGCACCGTGGGCCTAGGGGGAGATACGCAGTATTTT
TRBJ2-5,TRBV3-1/TRBV3-2,TRBD2,18,once,CASSLRTSGGPRRETQYF,TGTGCCAGCAGCCTAAGGACTAGCGGCGGCCCCCGGCGGGAGACCCAGTACTTC
TRBJ2-5,TRBV20-1,.,15,once,CSASVIREFGETQYF,TGCAGTGCTAGTGTAATCAGGGAATTTGGGGAGACCCAGTACTTC
TRBJ2-2,TRBV24-1,TRBD1,15,.,CATSDTGTGSGELFF,TGTGCCACCAGTGATACCGGGACAGGGTCCGGGGAGCTGTTTTTT
TRBJ2-1,TRBV3-1/TRBV3-2,.,11,once,CASRLDNEQFF,TGTGCCAGCAGACTGGACAATGAGCAGTTCTTC
TRBJ1-5,TRBV19,.,17,.,CASSIDRVGYSNQPQHF,TGTGCCAGTAGTATAGATCGGGTAGGTTATAGCAATCAGCCCCAGCATTTT
TRBJ1-6,TRBV5-1,.,13,.,CASSLARDSPLHF,TGCGCCAGCAGCTTGGCCCGGGATTCACCCCTCCACTTT
TRBJ1-2,TRBV21-1,.,14,.,CASSSQRDREGYTF,TGTGCCAGCAGCAGCCAGAGAGATCGGGAAGGCTACACCTTC
TRBJ2-2,TRBV7-6,.,15,.,CASSLGPDNTGELFF,TGTGCCAGCAGCTTAGGCCCAGATAACACCGGGGAGCTGTTTTTT
TRBJ1-2,TRBV6-1,.,15,.,CASSETMEIYGGYTF,TGTGCCAGCAGTGAAACTATGGAAATTTACGGGGGCTACACCTTC
TRBJ1-1,TRBV7-9,.,14,.,CASSYDSMNTEAFF,TGTGCCAGCAGCTACGACAGTATGAACACTGAAGCTTTCTTT
TRBJ2-1,TRBV11-2,.,13,once,CASSLDGHAEQFF,TGTGCCAGCAGCTTAGACGGACACGCTGAGCAGTTCTTC
TRBJ1-1,TRBV19,.,15,.,CASTPNGGLNTEAFF,TGTGCCAGTACTCCAAATGGAGGACTGAACACTGAAGCTTTCTTT
TRBJ1-1,TRBV5-5,.,12,.,CASETGNTEAFF,TGTGCCAGCGAGACAGGGAACACTGAAGCTTTCTTT
TRBJ2-5,TRBV3-1/TRBV3-2,TRBD2,15,.,CASSQVGLDPETQYF,TGTGCCAGCAGCCAAGTGGGACTAGACCCAGAGACCCAGTACTTC
TRBJ1-2,TRBV7-2,TRBD1,13,.,CASSSGQAGGYTF,TGTGCCAGCAGCTCGGGACAGGCAGGTGGCTACACCTTC
TRBJ2-5,TRBV7-2,.,14,once,CASSLGGSQETQYF,TGTGCCAGCAGCTTAGGGGGCAGCCAAGAGACCCAGTACTTC
TRBJ1-4,TRBV6-1,TRBD1,15,.,CASSEIRGFNEKLFF,TGTGCCAGCAGTGAAATCAGGGGGTTTAATGAAAAACTGTTTTTT
TRBJ1-1,TRBV7-2,TRBD1,15,.,CASSPSGTGGAEAFF,TGTGCCAGCAGCCCCTCTGGGACAGGGGGGGCTGAAGCTTTCTTT
TRBJ1-3,TRBV18,.,14,.,CASSDRSSGNTIYF,TGTGCCAGCTCAGACAGATCCTCTGGAAACACCATATATTTT
TRBJ1-6,TRBV6-5,.,11,.,CASIGGGTLHF,TGTGCCAGCATCGGAGGAGGGACCCTCCACTTT